The rows below give T cell receptor beta chains drawn from one sample of a study of cytomegalovirus exposure and HLA in healthy donors. Sequencing used immunoSEQ multiplex PCR; TCRdb keeps in-frame clones, though not all of them. The data hold fewer than 300,000 clones, with 80% observed a single time. The sequenced sample consisted of PBMCs. All receptors derive from a girl aged 2 to 10 in good health and CMV-seronegative. Both conserved end residues are part of each CDR3. A D gene is named only where the DNA matches it firmly. Clone size appears in some rows only: once, few, many, or a class for an expanded clone.

TRBD1	-	13	TRBJ1-5	TRBV9	TGTGCCAGCAGCGCACAGGGGGCTCAGCCCCAGCATTTT	CASSAQGAQPQHF
TRBD1	-	15	TRBJ1-3	TRBV5-4	TGTGCCAGCAGCTTCGGGACAGGGGGAGGAAACACCATATATTTT	CASSFGTGGGNTIYF
TRBD1	-	16	TRBJ2-3	TRBV27	TGTGCCAGCAGTCTGACGAGGACAGGGAGCACAGATACGCAGTATTTT	CASSLTRTGSTDTQYF
-	once	15	TRBJ1-2	TRBV19	TGTGCCAGTAGTTCCCGGGATCTAGGGAGGTATGGCTACACCTTC	CASSSRDLGRYGYTF
TRBD1	-	15	TRBJ1-4	TRBV7-9	TGTGCCAGCAGCTTAGCCCGACAGGGGGATGAAAAACTGTTTTTT	CASSLARQGDEKLFF
-	-	11	TRBJ2-5	TRBV30	TGTGCCTGGAGCTCCCGAGAGACCCAGTACTTC	CAWSSRETQYF
-	-	14	TRBJ2-1	TRBV5-8	TGTGCCAGCAGCTTGGGGTTAGCGGTCAATGAGCAGTTCTTC	CASSLGLAVNEQFF
-	-	14	TRBJ1-1	TRBV28	TGTGCCAGCAGTCTCGGACAGCTCAACTCTGAAGCTTTCTTT	CASSLGQLNSEAFF
TRBD2	-	15	TRBJ2-7	TRBV11-2	TGTGCCAGCAGCTTATCGCCTAGCGGGGACTACGAGCAGTACTTC	CASSLSPSGDYEQYF
-	once	15	TRBJ1-3	TRBV10-2	TGCGCCAGCAGTCCACAGGTCCGGCCTGGAAACACCATATATTTT	CASSPQVRPGNTIYF
TRBD1	once	16	TRBJ1-5	TRBV4-2	TGTGCCAGCAGCCAAGGGGAGGACAGGCCCGATCAGCCCCAGCATTTT	CASSQGEDRPDQPQHF
-	few	15	TRBJ2-1	TRBV2	TGTGCCAGCAGTCCACAGGGAAGCTCCTACAATGAGCAGTTCTTC	CASSPQGSSYNEQFF
TRBD1	-	18	TRBJ1-2	TRBV7-9	TGTTCCAGCAGGGGGGGGGCTACCCCCGTCGAGCATTTTTATGGCTACACCTTC	CSSRGGATPVEHFYGYTF
-	-	11	TRBJ1-1	TRBV30	TGTGCCTGGAACAAGAACACTGAAGCTTTCTTT	CAWNKNTEAFF
-	-	12	TRBJ2-3	TRBV5-8	TGTGCCAGCAGCCCCAGGGTAGATACGCAGTATTTT	CASSPRVDTQYF
TRBD1	-	14	TRBJ1-1	TRBV27	TGTGCCAGCAGTTTGCCCGGGACAGGGACTGAAGCTTTCTTT	CASSLPGTGTEAFF
-	-	17	TRBJ1-2	TRBV7-2	TGTGCCAGCAGCTTAAACCAAGCAGCGACCTCACACTATGGCTACACCTTC	CASSLNQAATSHYGYTF
-	few	13	TRBJ1-6	TRBV13	TGTGCCAGCAGACAGACCCATAATTCACCCCTCCACTTT	CASRQTHNSPLHF
-	once	14	TRBJ2-7	TRBV19	TGTGCCAGTAGTCCACGACAGGCGGACTACGAGCAGTACTTC	CASSPRQADYEQYF
-	-	17	TRBJ2-2	TRBV11-2	TGTGCCAGCAGCTTAGAACGAAGTGGTGAGGTCACCGGGGAGCTGTTTTTT	CASSLERSGEVTGELFF
-	-	13	TRBJ2-7	TRBV5-1	TGCGCCAGCAGCTCGGACACTTTCACGGAGCAGTACTTC	CASSSDTFTEQYF
TRBD2	-	15	TRBJ2-3	TRBV7-8	TGTGCCAGCAGGGGAGGGACGGCCAGCACAGATACGCAGTATTTT	CASRGGTASTDTQYF
TRBD1	-	17	TRBJ2-2	TRBV10-3	TGTGCCATCAGGCAACAGGGGGAGGAAGGGAGAACCGGGGAGCTGTTTTTT	CAIRQQGEEGRTGELFF
TRBD2	-	16	TRBJ2-3	TRBV11-2	TGTGCCAGCAGCCGGACTAGCGCCACTAGCACAGATACGCAGTATTTT	CASSRTSATSTDTQYF
-	once	15	TRBJ1-4	TRBV10-3	TGTGCCATCAGCTCGGAGGACAGTGGGAATGAAAAACTGTTTTTT	CAISSEDSGNEKLFF
-	-	15	TRBJ2-7	TRBV5-1	TGCGCCAGCAGCTTCCGGGACTCAGCGTCCTACGAGCAGTACTTC	CASSFRDSASYEQYF
-	-	12	TRBJ1-1	TRBV30	TGTGCCTGTTTTATGTGGAACACTGAAGCTTTCTTT	CACFMWNTEAFF
-	once	19	TRBJ2-5	TRBV5-1	TGCGCCAGCAGCTTAGGCCTGTCCGTGAGAGGGTTGATCCCAGAGACCCAGTACTTC	CASSLGLSVRGLIPETQYF
-	-	16	TRBJ2-1	TRBV5-1	TGCGCCAGCAGCTTAAGGGGCCCCACCTCCTACAATGAGCAGTTCTTC	CASSLRGPTSYNEQFF
-	-	13	TRBJ2-1	TRBV4-1	TGCGCCAGCAGCCCCGAGAGGTTTCATGAGCAGTTCTTC	CASSPERFHEQFF
TRBD1	-	16	TRBJ1-1	TRBV5-1	TGCGCCAGCAGCTTGTACGGGACAGGAGGAGCCACTGAAGCTTTCTTT	CASSLYGTGGATEAFF
-	-	16	TRBJ2-6	TRBV5-1	TGCGCCAGCAACGGCGGGGTGAGGTCTGGGGCCAACGTCCTGACTTTC	CASNGGVRSGANVLTF
-	-	14	TRBJ1-5	TRBV6-6	TGTGCCAGCAGTTCCAGGACTTACAATCAGCCCCAGCATTTT	CASSSRTYNQPQHF
-	-	14	TRBJ1-5	TRBV28	TGTGCCAGCAGTTTAGATAGTAGCAATCAGCCCCAGCATTTT	CASSLDSSNQPQHF
-	few	16	TRBJ2-5	TRBV9	TGTGCCAGCAGCGTAGGGGGGGGGCAGGGGAGGGAGACCCAGTACTTC	CASSVGGGQGRETQYF
-	few	15	TRBJ2-5	TRBV7-3	TGTGCCAGCAGCTCCACCGGGAGCCCGGGTGAGACCCAGTACTTC	CASSSTGSPGETQYF
-	-	13	TRBJ2-7	TRBV10-3	TGTGCCATCAGTGACCGGACAGTCTACGAGCAGTACTTC	CAISDRTVYEQYF
TRBD2	-	17	TRBJ2-3	TRBV4-1	TGCGCCAGCAGCCCAGTAGCTAGCGGAACTAGCACAGATACGCAGTATTTT	CASSPVASGTSTDTQYF
-	once	12	TRBJ1-5	TRBV7-6	TGTGCCAGCAGCTCCACGGATCAGCCCCAGCATTTT	CASSSTDQPQHF
-	-	13	TRBJ1-5	TRBV30	TGTGCCTGGAGTGAACAGGCCGGTAGTCCCCAGCATTTT	CAWSEQAGSPQHF
TRBD1	-	15	TRBJ1-2	TRBV5-1	TGCGCCAGCATGCCTACGACAGGGGGCAGCTATGGCTACACCTTC	CASMPTTGGSYGYTF
-	-	15	TRBJ1-5	TRBV28	TGTGCCAGCAGTTCTACAGGATCTAGCAATCAGCCCCAGCATTTT	CASSSTGSSNQPQHF
TRBD1	-	14	TRBJ2-1	TRBV19	TGTGCCAGTAGTCTCGGGACAGGGGGCAATGAGCAGTTCTTC	CASSLGTGGNEQFF
TRBD1	-	15	TRBJ1-2	TRBV7-8	TGTGCCAGCAGAATACCCGGGACAGGGGGCGGTGGCTACACCTTC	CASRIPGTGGGGYTF
-	-	12	TRBJ1-6	TRBV30	TGTGCCTGGAGAAGGGAGGATCCGGCCCTCCACTTT	CAWRREDPALHF